The sequence of this TCR beta chain was determined in a study of identical twins. Study-level findings and limits: Invariant T cells like MAIT and iNKT could partly confound the zero-insertion analyses. Insertions were reduced in abundant cord blood beta clonotypes but not in memory repertoires.

In the case of this clonotype: What it recognizes is unknown.

The cDNA had a unique molecular identifier and a template-switch universal primer site. One entry per CDR3 protein, called by TCRdb with MiXCR from the 5' RACE reads. The sample records fewer than 550,000 distinct CDR3 sequences, 12% to 15% being singletons. There are 14 residues in the CDR3. Germline-derived CDR1 and CDR2 are MRHNA and SNTAGT. V lost 4 bases, J lost 5 bases, and 11 bases lay in between. These sequences were also reported in another study, on yellow fever vaccine responses in identical twins.

The chain carries TRBV6-4 and TRBJ2-2; a possible D gene is TRBD1 (5 bases). Sequencing input: CD4+ T cells sorted from blood. The receptor comes from a woman under 30 in good health. CDR3 region: CASSVRAYTGELFF. CDR3 in DNA: TGTGCCAGCAGTGTCAGGGCTTATACCGGGGAGCTGTTTTTT.